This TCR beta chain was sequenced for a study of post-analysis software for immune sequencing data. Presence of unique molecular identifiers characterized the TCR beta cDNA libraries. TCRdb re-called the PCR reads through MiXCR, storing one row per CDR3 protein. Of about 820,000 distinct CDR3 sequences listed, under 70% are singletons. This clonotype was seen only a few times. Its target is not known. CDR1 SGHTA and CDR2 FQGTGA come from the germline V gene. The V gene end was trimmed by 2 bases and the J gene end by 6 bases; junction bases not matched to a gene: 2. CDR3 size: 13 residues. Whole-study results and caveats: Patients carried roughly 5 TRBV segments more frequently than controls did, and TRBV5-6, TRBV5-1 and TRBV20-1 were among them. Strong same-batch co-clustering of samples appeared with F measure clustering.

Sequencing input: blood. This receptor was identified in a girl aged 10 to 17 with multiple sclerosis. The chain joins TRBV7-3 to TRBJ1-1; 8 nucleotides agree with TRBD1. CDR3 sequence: CASSLGQGAEAFF. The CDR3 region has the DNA TGTGCCAGCAGCTTAGGACAGGGCGCTGAAGCTTTCTTT.